This T cell receptor (beta chain) was found in a study of blood T cell repertoires in COVID-19 (dated by TCRdb to about 2020). The study in broad terms: The collaborator samples originated in the United States, Italy and Spain and spanned the acute and convalescent phases of COVID-19. The material from the prospective study consisted of cDNA or gDNA derived from T cells, B-cell-depleted T cells, or PBMCs. Deeply sampled blood TCRbeta repertoires from subjects exposed to, actively infected with, or recovered from COVID-19 were included in the dataset. A freely available public database, intended as a resource for researchers studying the immune response to SARS-CoV-2, is where the repertoires were released. The samples were drawn from two sources: the first 160 participants of the ongoing ImmuneRACE study, and 950 to 1,500 subjects contributed by 6 global collaborators. Nearly every sample came with metadata listing a de-identified subject ID, COVID-19 status, age in years and sex. Where available, HLA class I and class II types were taken from metadata supplied by the sample provider and were not determined by assay-based typing.

The CDR3 measures 14 amino acids from cysteine to phenylalanine. Only the CDR3 portion is preserved as DNA: 42 bases, with reading frame beginning at the first base. The junction shows trimming of 1 base on V and 2 bases on J, and the gene matches do not reach 0 bases of it. The germline V gene yields SNHLY for CDR1 and FYNNEI for CDR2. Points the paper makes about the study in general: Clinical and demographic metadata were provided uncurated, with the amount varying by source and participant.

TCRbeta CDR3 regions were amplified from genomic DNA by means of the immunoSEQ Assay, a bias-controlled multiplex PCR. Per the original workflow: Within the assay, amplification of reference gene primers was used to estimate how many nucleated cells each sample contained. To quantify the absolute abundance of each unique TCRbeta CDR3 rearrangement, sequence reads were collapsed and filtered. For each sample, productive Simpson clonality was calculated as the square root of Simpson's diversity index over productive rearrangements. In its TCRdb copy, this immuneACCESS table keeps in-frame sequences only and misses some clones. Where compared with another copy, unresolved V genes explain less than half of these, and the others have no known cause. V and J calls and clone size follow that table, whereas D and trimming were derived from the DNA. In this sample the table shows approximately 220,000 clones, about 83% of which occur a single time. Roughly 5% of the sample is taken by the ten largest.

Participants in the prospective study were aged about 18 to 95 years, lived in approximately 26 United States geographic areas, and enrolled through a virtual design. In the prospective study, cohorts were assigned on the basis of participant-reported clinical history obtained from a screening survey and a study questionnaire. Exposed participants had been in contact, within 2 weeks of entering the study, with a person who had a PCR-confirmed or clinician-diagnosed case of COVID-19. Mobile phlebotomists in the prospective study collected whole blood, serum and a nasopharyngeal or oropharyngeal swab from every participant. Over a roughly 2-month period, participants in the prospective study had the option of providing additional blood draws and questionnaires. Prospective study blood samples were shipped either frozen or at room temperature before DNA extraction. Concerning this clone: It lacks a known antigen. No qualities accompany the bases; no much larger clone lies one base away.

Material for sequencing was PBMCs or T cells enriched from blood (not recorded which). This receptor was identified in a woman between 50 and 59 years old who had been exposed to COVID-19. The V and J segments used are TRBV2 and TRBJ2-3; TRBD2 matches 7 bases in the middle. The DNA is TGTGCCAGCAGTGAAGGGGACTACACAGATACGCAGTATTTT. Translated, it gives CASSEGDYTDTQYF.